The clone carrying this T cell receptor (beta chain) turned up a few times. The antigen is not known. The sample belongs to a study of Ad26.COV2.S vaccination and SARS-CoV-2 variants. Turning to the study itself: In the study, Ad26.COV2.S was injected intramuscularly once, or twice 56 days apart.

Method: immunoSEQ multiplex PCR; TCRdb's copy keeps in-frame clones and lacks some. The sample has about 680,000 clones; more than 80% are singletons. Trimming removed 4 bases from V and 5 bases from J, with 18 bases in between. Germline CDR1 is MNHNY and CDR2 is SVGAGI (reference sequence). The CDR3 spans 16 residues. Treatment indicated: about 20 received Ad26.COV2.S at low or high dose, single or two shots; roughly five received placebo; per-sample allocation not given. Following the first vaccine or placebo injection, samples were taken on day 63. Cohort 1b enrolled adults aged 18-55 years in Boston. Findings of the study overall: Substantial breadth was reportedly displayed by spike-specific CD8+ and CD4+ T cell responses after vaccination. Placebo recipients showed lower spike-specific TCR breadth than vaccinees.

The rearrangement joins TRBV6-6 to TRBJ1-5, with D unresolved. The clonotype comes from a person between 18 and 65 years old who received the Ad26.COV2.S COVID-19 vaccine or a placebo. The sequencing here drew on peripheral blood, taken in a trial of Ad26.COV2.S vaccine versus placebo. As DNA, the CDR3 is TGTGCCAGCAGTTTAACACCGGGTTTATCTGATCAGCCCCAGCATTTT. Encoded protein: CASSLTPGLSDQPQHF.